This T cell receptor (beta chain) was recorded in a study of blood T cells in healthy people across ages (dated by TCRdb to 2013 to 2016). With respect to the entire study: Template switching captured roughly one uniquely barcoded TCR beta cDNA molecule per two T cells in model experiments. To track age-related changes in TCR beta repertoire diversity, the study relied on deep sequencing normalized with unique cDNA molecular identifiers. The donors were split into four age groups: young (average around 15 years), middle-aged (39), aged (about 56) and long-lived (approximately 89). Two additional independent replicas of 1 million unique cDNA reads from the same blood draw were analyzed for two donors (one aged 18 to 30 and one aged 80 or older). Study-level results and caveats: Compared with the aged group, the long-lived group had more naive CD4+ T cells, fewer expanded clones and increased TCR diversity, suggesting age selection. The CMV infection status of donors was not known, potentially confounding age-related changes in expanded clonotypes. As age increased, observed TCR beta diversity per million T cells dropped in a roughly linear way, and a significant reduction was already evident by age about 36. Estimates of total diversity from one million sequenced T cells were regarded as lower bounds and underestimates. A strong correlation was found between observed TCR beta diversity and the percentage of naive T cells measured by flow cytometry. Since profiling was done on bulk unsorted PBMCs, naive and antigen-experienced compartments could not be conclusively compared.

To prepare the library, 5' RACE was applied. These reads were obtained on an Illumina HiSeq 2500. A second roughly 6 to 11 cycle PCR used a sample-barcoded 5' primer and a J-beta primer mix. Each TCR beta cDNA molecule received a unique molecular identifier from a template-switch 5' adaptor carrying 12 random nucleotides. Each sample yielded at least 2.5 million CDR3-containing paired-end reads. All of the RNA was converted into first-strand cDNA using the Mint cDNA synthesis kit, with a TRBC-specific oligonucleotide serving as the primer. Following uracil-DNA glycosylase treatment, a first 18-cycle PCR with universal primers M1SS and BC2_uni_R was performed on all cDNA. The source study handled its data this way. For normalization, 1 million high-quality reads were randomly selected from each sample, with every read carrying a distinct molecular identifier. Reads sharing molecular identifiers were discarded rather than binned into consensus sequences. MiTCR, with a Q25 quality threshold and the strictest error-elimination algorithm, was used for CDR3 identification, clonotype clustering and error correction. Lower-bound total TCR beta diversity was estimated with a nonparametric unseen species model using Euler transformation. TCRdb reworked the public reads: Q25 trimming with fastp, MiXCR clone assembly, productive beta chains retained. Each CDR3 protein appears once, grouped with its most common genes and DNA. It is TCRdb's table, rather than the study itself, that gives the V and J calls and clone size. In this sample the table shows approximately 760,000 distinct CDR3 sequences, roughly 25% of which occur a single time. 9.4% of the sample is taken by the ten largest.

At the junction V is shortened by 8 bases and J by 3 bases, with 16 bases in between. The germline V gene specifies MDHEN as CDR1 and SYDVKM as CDR2. There are 14 amino acids in the CDR3, from cysteine to phenylalanine inclusive. Only CDR3 DNA is held: 42 bases, read in frame from base 1. This clonotype was seen more than once but under ten times. Its antigen target is currently unknown. No quality values exist for individual bases; no much larger clone is one base distant. Donors were a few dozen systemically healthy Caucasian individuals from Russia aged roughly 6 to 90 years. Ten milliliters of peripheral blood were drawn from each donor into EDTA-treated Vacutainer tubes. Ficoll-Paque density-gradient centrifugation was used to isolate PBMCs, with at least 7 million per sample. Total RNA was extracted from PBMCs with Trizol reagent, with at least 6 micrograms obtained per sample. For every donor, an aliquot of PBMCs went through flow cytometry to measure the percentages of naive CD45RAhigh/CD27high T cells.

Another study also made use of these data, one on T cells of mothers and their children. The second study's authors report: The donors were nine systemically healthy Caucasian individuals, made up of three mothers and their six children. cDNA synthesis used all of the extracted RNA, with roughly 1.5 ug of RNA in each 15 ul reaction. Sample barcodes and 2-4 random nucleotides were added via the M1S primer in the second PCR. Over 10 million TCR beta CDR3 reads came from each mother, compared with approximately 3.1 million reads from each child. TCR recombination output is similarly shaped by thymic selection in related and unrelated pairs, with a minor effect exerted by inherited differences. Related mother-child pairs always showed normalized repertoire overlap that was slightly higher than in unrelated mother-child pairs, though the difference was never significant. Persistent microchimeric T cell clones were not detected, at a sensitivity of around 95 clones per million clonotypes. To look for features that set related mother-child pairs apart from unrelated individuals, the researchers ran deep NGS to compare the TCR beta repertoires of mothers and children. The mean age was 40 +/- 4 years for the mothers and approximately 11 +/- 4 years for the children. After adapters were ligated using NEBNext reagents, the libraries underwent 100+100 nt paired-end sequencing on an Illumina HiSeq 2000. To avoid cross-contamination, the mother libraries and the child libraries were prepared a month apart and sequenced in separate runs. Each donor had between roughly 500,000 and 2,100,000 distinct TCR beta clonotypes identified. Naive TCR beta clonotypes were estimated from low-frequency clonotypes matched to each donor's FACS-determined naive share, without sorting.

The TCR was taken from a boy aged 5 to 17 in good health. Sample: blood. The rearranged chain carries TRBV28 and TRBJ1-1, with a tentative D gene TRBD1 over 6 matching bases. The base sequence is TGTGCCAGCGACCATGGGGGGCCCTACACTGAAGCTTTCTTT. Its amino acids are CASDHGGPYTEAFF.